The 17 T cell receptor beta chains below come from one sample, sequenced in a study of T cells in Graves' hyperthyroidism and ophthalmopathy (dated by TCRdb to about 2019). Library preparation used multiplex PCR. These reads were obtained on an Illumina HiSeq 2000. The TCR beta CDR3 regions were amplified from RNA transcripts. The first round of RT-PCR for the TCR CDR3 was performed with the HTBI primer set and the Qiagen OneStep RT-PCR kit. TCRdb reworked the public reads: Q25 trimming with fastp, MiXCR clone assembly, productive beta chains retained. Here each entry gathers all rows of one CDR3 protein and keeps the most common genes and DNA. This sample gives more than 500,000 distinct CDR3 sequences in total; 40% to 55% of them show up just once. The ten top clones hold around 44% of the sample. Sequenced material: peripheral blood or thyroid tissue (not recorded which). The receptor set was obtained from an adult woman with Graves' disease, either hyperthyroidism or ophthalmopathy (not recorded which).

This clonotype appeared many times. The chain recombines TRBV27 with TRBJ1-2; 8 positions match TRBD1. After removal of 2 bases from V and 5 bases from J, the junction contained 4 bases not matched to a gene. Germline V CDR1 and CDR2: MNHEY, SMNVEV (reference sequence). The CDR3 is 14 amino acids. In DNA form, the CDR3 reads TGTGCCAGCAGTTTAGGAGACAGGGGATATGGCTACACCTTC. Protein: CASSLGDRGYGYTF.

This clonotype was picked up many times. The chain joins TRBV27 to TRBJ2-7; 8 bases line up with TRBD1. The CDR3 is 12 amino acids. V lost 8 bases to trimming and J lost 6 bases; unmatched junction nucleotides: 6. Germline-derived CDR1 and CDR2 are MNHEY and SMNVEV (reference sequence). The CDR3 region is CASGQGFLEQYF. The CDR3 DNA follows: TGTGCCAGCGGACAGGGCTTTCTCGAGCAGTACTTC.

The rearrangement uses TRBV25-1 and TRBJ2-7; 7 nucleotides line up with TRBD2. The V segment lost 9 bases and the J segment 0 bases; nucleotides outside the gene matches: 2. In germline, CDR1 is MGHDK, CDR2 SYGVNS. There are 12 residues in the CDR3. The CDR3 here is CARGGFSYEQYF. The DNA of the CDR3 is TGTGCCAGGGGGGGGTTCTCCTACGAGCAGTACTTC.

This chain uses TRBV15 with TRBJ1-5; unclear D gene. Looked up from germline, CDR1 is LNHNV and CDR2 is YYDKDF (reference sequence). Trimming took 3 bases from V and 7 from J, leaving 16 bases between them. This CDR3 comprises 15 residues. The CDR3 region has the DNA TGTGCCACCAGCAGTGAAGCGGAGCGCCAGCAGCCCCAGCATTTT. Its translation is CATSSEAERQQPQHF.

The rearrangement joins TRBV20-1 to TRBJ1-5; D might be TRBD1 (6 bases). Trimming shortened V by 4 bases and J by 12 bases, and 16 bases separated the two germline ends. The germline gives CDR1 DFQATT, CDR2 SNEGSKA (reference sequence). This CDR3 spans 12 amino acids. The CDR3 DNA follows: TGCAGTGCTAAGGCAAGGCAGGGGAACCAGCATTTT. The encoded protein is CSAKARQGNQHF.

The rearrangement links TRBV10-3 to TRBJ2-5; the match to TRBD1 covers 7 bases. CDR1 ENHRY and CDR2 SYGVKD come from the germline V gene. This CDR3 has 14 residues. The junction had 7 bases not matched to a gene; V was cut back by 3 bases and J by 6 bases. The CDR3 loop reads CAISDGTASKTQYF. The CDR3 DNA follows: TGTGCCATCAGTGACGGGACAGCTTCGAAGACCCAGTACTTC.

The V and J genes are TRBV20-1 and TRBJ1-1, with a weak D call TRBD1 (6 bases). The V gene lost 5 bases and the J gene lost 6 bases, with 16 bases spanning the gap. The CDR3 extends over 13 amino acids. Germline lookup yields CDR1 DFQATT and CDR2 SNEGSKA (reference sequence). The CDR3 sequence is CSAHIGGTAEAFF. CDR3 nucleotide sequence: TGCAGTGCTCACATAGGGGGAACGGCTGAAGCTTTCTTT.

This clonotype has ten or more counts. The genes are TRBV7-2 and TRBJ2-7, with 9 bases that match TRBD1. Germline V CDR1 and CDR2: SGHTA, FQGNSA. The junction had 7 bases not matched to a gene; V was cut back by 0 bases and J by 4 bases. CDR3 length: 16 amino acids. The CDR3 region is CASSLAGGQGTYEQYF. CDR3 in DNA: TGTGCCAGCAGCTTAGCTGGGGGACAGGGAACGTACGAGCAGTACTTC.

This clonotype appeared a few times. The J gene is TRBJ2-5, the V gene TRBV12-3 or TRBV12-4; 8 bases are shared with TRBD2. V trimming: 6 bases; J trimming: 4 bases; junction bases outside the gene matches: 10. The CDR3 sequence is 15 residues long. CDR3 DNA sequence: TGTGCCAGCAGCTCACACCGGACTAGCCTAGAGACCCAGTACTTC. This encodes CASSSHRTSLETQYF.

The V gene is TRBV10-3, the J gene TRBJ2-5; 7 bases agree with TRBD1. The CDR3 totals 14 residues. Trimming removed 2 bases from V and 5 bases from J; junction bases left unmatched: 5. In germline, CDR1 is ENHRY, CDR2 SYGVKD. CDR3 bases: TGTGCCATCAGTGAGCCAGGACAGGTGGAGACCCAGTACTTC. Translated, it gives CAISEPGQVETQYF.

The chain recombines TRBV25-1 with TRBJ1-6; the D gene is possibly TRBD1 (5 bases). Looked up from germline, CDR1 is MGHDK and CDR2 is SYGVNS. The CDR3 extends over 17 amino acids. The ends were cut back, 4 bases at V and 9 bases at J, with 22 bases in the middle. CDR3 sequence: CASSARNGGALSSPLHF. CDR3 coding DNA: TGTGCCAGCAGTGCTAGAAACGGTGGGGCTTTAAGTTCACCCCTCCACTTT.

Notes on this clonotype: Being one base from a much bigger clone, this may be a read error. The chain recombines TRBV6-1 with TRBJ1-2; the match to TRBD1 covers 7 bases. Germline V lookup: CDR1 MNHNS, CDR2 SASEGT. There are 13 residues in the CDR3. In DNA, the CDR3 is TGTGCCAACAGTTTAGCACAGGGGTTTGGCTACACCTTC. Protein sequence: CANSLAQGFGYTF.

As for this clonotype: The limits of the CDR3 on the DNA are not certain, so only TCRdb's listed CDR3 is given. This sequence joins TRBV20-1 and TRBJ1-4; TRBD1 is the table's D call and was not checked against the DNA. Ends included, the CDR3 has 13 residues. CDR1 and CDR2 (germline): DFQATT, SNEGSKA (reference sequence). CDR3 sequence reads: CSARMGAMKNCFF.

This clonotype was observed at least ten times. The chain joins TRBV4-1 to TRBJ1-6; the D gene is possibly TRBD1 (6 bases). This CDR3 contains 15 residues. The V gene lost 4 bases and the J gene lost 7 bases, with 14 bases spanning the gap. CDR1 is MGHRA and CDR2 is YSYEKL in the germline V gene. CDR3 in amino acids: CASSRRGQQNSPLHF. Here the CDR3 DNA reads TGCGCCAGCAGCCGGCGAGGACAGCAGAATTCACCCCTCCACTTT.

The table lists this clonotype with a count of one. The chain carries TRBV7-9 and TRBJ1-5; D gene ambiguous. Trimming removed 9 bases at V and 3 bases at J, with 12 bases between. CDR1 and CDR2 (germline): SEHNR, FQNEAQ (reference sequence). CDR3 size: 13 residues. Here the CDR3 reads CASDAGPNQPQHF. The CDR3 DNA follows: TGTGCCAGTGACGCGGGCCCCAATCAGCCCCAGCATTTT.

This clonotype has ten or more counts. The rearrangement uses TRBV7-8 and TRBJ2-7; D is possibly TRBD1 (6 bases). The CDR3 runs 14 residues. V dropped 8 bases and J dropped 0 bases, with 14 bases sitting between them. Germline V gene lookup returns CDR1 SGHVS and CDR2 FQNEAQ. CDR3 sequence (DNA): TGTGCCAGCTTACCCGGGACAAGCTCCTACGAGCAGTACTTC. Translating gives CASLPGTSSYEQYF.

This clonotype was counted between two and nine times. The V gene is TRBV29-1, the J gene TRBJ2-5; tentative D call: TRBD2 (6 bases). Deletions cut 1 base from V and 5 bases from J, with 14 bases between. Germline values: CDR1 SQVTM, CDR2 ANQGSEA. The CDR3 totals 14 residues. The CDR3 is CSVEGGGMVETQYF. The CDR3 DNA is TGCAGCGTTGAAGGGGGAGGCATGGTGGAGACCCAGTACTTC.